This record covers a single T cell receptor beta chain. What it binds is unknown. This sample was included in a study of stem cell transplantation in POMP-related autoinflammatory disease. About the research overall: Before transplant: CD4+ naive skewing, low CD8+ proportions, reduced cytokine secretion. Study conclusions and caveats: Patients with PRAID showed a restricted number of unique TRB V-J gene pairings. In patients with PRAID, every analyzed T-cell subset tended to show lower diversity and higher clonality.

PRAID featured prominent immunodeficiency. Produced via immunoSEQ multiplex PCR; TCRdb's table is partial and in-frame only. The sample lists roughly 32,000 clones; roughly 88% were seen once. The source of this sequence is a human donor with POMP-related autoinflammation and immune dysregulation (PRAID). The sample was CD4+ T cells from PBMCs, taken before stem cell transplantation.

The CDR3 is CASSLQVQNEQFF. CDR3 DNA sequence: TGCGCCAGCAGCCTACAGGTCCAGAATGAGCAGTTCTTC. The chain combines TRBV4-1 with TRBJ2-1; possibly TRBD1 for D (5 bases). CDR1 is MGHRA, CDR2 YSYEKL, per germline. V lost 4 bases to trimming and J lost 7 bases, with 11 bases between them. CDR3 size: 13 residues.